The 26 T cell receptor beta chains listed next were all sequenced from one sample in a study of shared clonotypes between healthy human individuals. TCRdb keeps only in-frame clones here, not all; method: immunoSEQ multiplex PCR. The table has under 350,000 clones, roughly 84% seen once. The sequenced material came from memory CD8+ T cells sorted from blood. Subset: CD45RO+ cells pooled with CCR7-negative TemRA cells. These receptor sequences come from a man aged 18 to 35 in good health.

CDR3 sequence (DNA): TGTGCCAGCAGCTTAGCGGGACACCGGAATGGCTACACCTTC. Translation gives CASSLAGHRNGYTF. The chain uses TRBV7-8 and TRBJ1-2, with TRBD1 as a possible D gene (6 bases). The CDR3 has 14 amino acids. V lost 0 bases, J lost 6 bases, and 11 bases lay in between. CDR1 and CDR2 (germline): SGHVS, FQNEAQ.

Details on this clone: This sample also contains other DNA sequences that code for the same CDR3. The chain uses TRBV18 and TRBJ2-3; TRBD1 might be the D (5 bases). Germline CDR1 is KGHSH and CDR2 is LQKENI. This CDR3 has 14 residues. V was shortened by 1 base and J by 3 bases, with 8 bases between the two germline ends. CDR3 nucleotides: TGTGCCAGCTCACCACAGGGGTGGACAGATACGCAGTATTTT. It yields the protein CASSPQGWTDTQYF.

The chain recombines TRBV15 with TRBJ2-3, with 9 positions matching TRBD2. Per the germline V gene, CDR1 is LNHNV and CDR2 is YYDKDF (reference sequence). V lost 4 bases and J lost 0; bases outside the gene matches: 20. The CDR3 contains 21 residues. Written as DNA, the CDR3 is TGTGCCACCAGCAAAAGGAACCCTAGCGGGACCGAATCTTGGAGCACAGATACGCAGTATTTT. It codes for CATSKRNPSGTESWSTDTQYF.

In this sample, this clone turned up once. The chain has TRBV7-9 and TRBJ1-6; D ambiguous. V lost 8 bases and J lost 6, with 14 bases in between. The CDR3 extends over 14 amino acids. The germline gives CDR1 SEHNR, CDR2 FQNEAQ (reference sequence). The CDR3 coding sequence is TGTGCCAGCGCCTTGGCATTTTCTAATTCACCCCTCCACTTT. Translating it yields CASALAFSNSPLHF.

V usage is TRBV7-9 and J usage is TRBJ1-3; no reliable D call. The germline V gene has CDR1 SEHNR and CDR2 FQNEAQ (reference sequence). The CDR3 covers 17 residues. V lost 1 base, J lost 0 bases, and 13 bases lay in between. The DNA for the CDR3 is TGTGCCAGCAGCTTAGGGTTGTCTGGGTTCTCTGGAAACACCATATATTTT. Translation: CASSLGLSGFSGNTIYF.

This clone was counted only a few times. The chain combines TRBV5-1 with TRBJ2-7; the D call may be TRBD1 or TRBD2 (5 bases each). Trimming pared 2 bases from V and 5 bases from J, leaving 14 bases between. Germline CDR1 SGHRS, CDR2 YFSETQ. The CDR3 contains 14 residues. The CDR3 DNA reads TGCGCCAGCAGCTTCGGCTGGGGGACCGACGAGCAGTACTTC. As protein: CASSFGWGTDEQYF.

The J gene is TRBJ1-5, the V gene TRBV6-5; no firm D call. Germline CDR1 MNHEY, CDR2 SVGAGI. Trimming pared 0 bases from V and 6 bases from J, leaving 9 bases between. CDR3 length equals 14 residues. The CDR3 is CASSYSSGSQPQHF. The CDR3 DNA sequence: TGTGCCAGCAGTTACTCCTCGGGGAGTCAGCCCCAGCATTTT.

CDR3: CASSGSLTGVQETQYF. The CDR3 bases are TGTGCCAGCAGCGGGAGCTTAACAGGGGTCCAAGAGACCCAGTACTTC. The V call is TRBV2, the J call TRBJ2-5, with D possibly TRBD1 on 7 matching bases. This CDR3 is built from 16 residues. Trimming left V 6 bases short and J 1 base short, with 18 bases between. The germline gives CDR1 SNHLY, CDR2 FYNNEI.

The chain has TRBV7-2 and TRBJ1-4; 9 positions agree with TRBD1. The CDR3 has 17 amino acids. Germline V gene data show CDR1 as SGHTA and CDR2 as FQGNSA. V shed 4 bases and J 5 bases; nucleotides not matched to a gene: 11. This CDR3 is CASSSDRGGFINEKLFF. CDR3 nucleotides: TGTGCCAGCAGCTCGGACAGGGGAGGGTTTATCAATGAAAAACTGTTTTTT.

This rearrangement joins TRBV4-1 to TRBJ1-2; 8 bases agree with TRBD1. There are 15 residues in the CDR3. With V trimmed by 1 base and J by 3 bases, 4 bases remained unmatched. Germline CDR1 MGHRA, CDR2 YSYEKL. DNA of the CDR3: TGCGCCAGCAGCCAAGCGGACAGGGTGGACTATGGCTACACCTTC. Encoded protein: CASSQADRVDYGYTF.

This rearrangement joins TRBV7-9 to TRBJ2-7, with TRBD2 as a possible D gene (6 bases). Trimming took off 3 bases at V and 6 bases at J, with 15 bases between the two ends. Germline V gene lookup returns CDR1 SEHNR and CDR2 FQNEAQ (reference sequence). This CDR3 comprises 14 residues. CDR3 nucleotide sequence: TGTGCCAGCAGCTTGGACACCTCCGGGGGCGAGCAGTACTTC. This encodes CASSLDTSGGEQYF.

The genes are TRBV28 and TRBJ2-7, with unresolved D. CDR1 and CDR2 from the germline V gene are MDHEN and SYDVKM. The CDR3 runs to 16 residues. Trimming stripped 0 bases from V and 1 base from J, with 13 bases between. DNA for the CDR3: TGTGCCAGCAGTTTATGGAACGGGTCACCTTCCTACGAGCAGTACTTC. Translating gives CASSLWNGSPSYEQYF.

V is TRBV5-1 and J is TRBJ2-1; a weak D match, TRBD1 (6 bases). The CDR3 is 15 amino acids. Germline CDR1 and CDR2: SGHRS and YFSETQ. V was pared by 4 bases and J by 0 bases, with 11 bases between. CDR3 in amino acids: CASSQGQSSYNEQFF. DNA for the CDR3: TGCGCCAGCAGCCAAGGACAGAGCTCCTACAATGAGCAGTTCTTC.

The V call is TRBV30, the J call TRBJ2-7; 11 bases map to TRBD1. Germline trimming cut 5 bases from V and 4 bases from J; bases unmatched to any gene: 4. Germline V CDR1 and CDR2: GTSNPN, SVGIG (reference sequence). The CDR3 sequence is 13 residues long. The CDR3 region has the DNA TGTGCCTGGGCCTGGGACAGGGGGTACGAGCAGTACTTC. Translated, it gives CAWAWDRGYEQYF.

V and J are TRBV4-1 and TRBJ2-2, with D perhaps TRBD1 (6 bases). Germline assignment: CDR1 MGHRA and CDR2 YSYEKL. With 4 bases removed from V and 4 bases from J, the gap between germline ends came to 16 bases. The CDR3 is 16 residues long. The CDR3 protein is CASSPVQGPITGELFF. In DNA form, the CDR3 reads TGCGCCAGCAGCCCGGTTCAGGGGCCTATCACCGGGGAGCTGTTTTTT.

The chain is built from TRBV11-2 and TRBJ2-7, with D perhaps TRBD1 or TRBD2 (6 bases each). Germline values: CDR1 SGHAT, CDR2 FQNNGV. V was trimmed by 1 base and J by 6 bases, leaving 13 bases between them. The length of the CDR3 is 14 residues. In DNA, the CDR3 is TGTGCCAGCAGCTTAGTTGGGGGGCGCGTCGAGCAGTACTTC. This encodes CASSLVGGRVEQYF.

The sample holds many counts of this clone. This chain links TRBV5-6 with TRBJ1-6; possibly TRBD1 for D (6 bases). The CDR3 sequence is 16 residues long. CDR1 and CDR2 (germline): SGHDT, YYEEEE. The ends were cut back, 6 bases at V and 7 bases at J, with 20 bases in the middle. In DNA form, the CDR3 reads TGTGCCAGCACCCCCGGGTGGGACACGGGAAATTCACCCCTCCACTTT. Translation: CASTPGWDTGNSPLHF. The whole variable domain, filled in from reference TRBV5-6 and TRBJ1-6, reads DAGVTQSPTHLIKTRGQQVTLRCSPKSGHDTVSWYQQALGQGPQFIFQYYEEEERQRGNFPDRFSGHQFPNYSSELNVNALLLGDSALYLCASTPGWDTGNSPLHFGNGTRLTVT.

The genes are TRBV15 and TRBJ2-3, with a weak D call TRBD2 (6 bases). This CDR3 is 16 amino acids long. The germline V gene encodes CDR1 LNHNV and CDR2 YYDKDF (reference sequence). V lost 3 bases to trimming and J lost 3 bases, with 16 bases between them. CDR3 sequence (DNA): TGTGCCACCAGCAGCCCTAGAAGTCTAGCGACAGATACGCAGTATTTT. This translates into CATSSPRSLATDTQYF.

Turning to this clone: One base away lies a much larger clone, so this may be a sequencing read error. The identical CDR3 is also encoded by other nucleotide sequences in the sample. V is TRBV7-9 and J is TRBJ1-1; D is uncertain. V was pared by 5 bases and J by 1 base, with 5 bases between. Germline-derived CDR1 and CDR2 are SEHNR and FQNEAQ (reference sequence). CDR3 size: 12 residues. The CDR3 protein is CASSLENTEAFF. The DNA for the CDR3 is TGTGCCAGCAGCCTAGAGAACACTGAAGCTTTCTTT. Supplemented by reference TRBV7-9 and TRBJ1-1, the full variable domain reads DTGVSQNPRHKITKRGQNVTFRCDPISEHNRLYWYRQTLGQGPEFLTYFQNEAQLEKSRLLSDRFSAERPKGSFSTLEIQRTEQGDSAMYLCASSLENTEAFFGQGTRLTVV.

The chain recombines TRBV10-3 with TRBJ2-1, with D uncertain. Trimming removed 5 bases at V and 6 bases at J, with 8 bases between. CDR3 length: 12 residues. CDR1 is ENHRY, CDR2 SYGVKD, per germline. The CDR3 region has the DNA TGTGCCATCAGTCCGAATTTCAATGAGCAGTTCTTC. This gives the protein CAISPNFNEQFF.

The genes are TRBV30 and TRBJ1-2; the D is unclear. Germline values: CDR1 GTSNPN, CDR2 SVGIG (reference sequence). V was pared by 2 bases and J by 3 bases, with 13 bases between. The CDR3 is made up of 14 amino acids. CDR3 sequence (DNA): TGTGCCTGGAGTTTCGGACCTGCGCACTATGGCTACACCTTC. Its protein product is CAWSFGPAHYGYTF. Complete variable domain (other parts from reference TRBV30 and TRBJ1-2): SQTIHQWPATLVQPVGSPLSLECTVEGTSNPNLYWYRQAAGRGLQLLFYSVGIGQISSEVPQNLSASRPQDRQFILSSKKLLLSDSGFYLCAWSFGPAHYGYTFGSGTRLTVV.

The chain joins TRBV9 to TRBJ2-1; 7 positions match TRBD2. The CDR3 covers 15 residues. The ends lost 3 bases at V and 4 bases at J; junction bases unmatched: 7. CDR1 is SGDLS and CDR2 is YYNGEE in the germline V gene. CDR3 in DNA: TGTGCCAGCAGCGCCGCGGGACTACCGTACAATGAGCAGTTCTTC. This gives the protein CASSAAGLPYNEQFF.

The count of this clone is one. The genes are TRBV5-4 and TRBJ1-2; TRBD1 matches 11 bases. This CDR3 spans 14 amino acids. V was pared by 4 bases and J by 5 bases, with 4 bases of the junction left unmatched. Germline V gene data show CDR1 as SGHNT and CDR2 as YYREEE (reference sequence). The chain's CDR3 is CASSPGTGGYGYTF. CDR3 nucleotides: TGTGCCAGCAGCCCTGGGACAGGGGGATATGGCTACACCTTC. Supplemented by reference TRBV5-4 and TRBJ1-2, the full variable domain reads ETGVTQSPTHLIKTRGQQVTLRCSSQSGHNTVSWYQQALGQGPQFIFQYYREEENGRGNFPPRFSGLQFPNYSSELNVNALELDDSALYLCASSPGTGGYGYTFGSGTRLTVV.

Concerning this clone itself: This CDR3 is also generated by other DNA sequences in the sample. The chain employs TRBV4-1 and TRBJ2-7; the D gene is possibly TRBD1 (5 bases). The germline V gene has CDR1 MGHRA and CDR2 YSYEKL. This CDR3 comprises 13 residues. Trimming removed 1 base at V and 3 bases at J, with 7 bases between. Here the CDR3 reads CASSQGGGYEQYF. DNA of the CDR3: TGCGCCAGCAGCCAAGGGGGCGGCTACGAGCAGTACTTC.

This chain joins TRBV7-9 and TRBJ2-3, with D perhaps TRBD2 (7 bases). This CDR3 comprises 16 residues. Germline lookup yields CDR1 SEHNR and CDR2 FQNEAQ (reference sequence). V lost 5 bases and J lost 3, with 18 bases in between. The CDR3: CASSPPGGLRTDTQYF. The CDR3 nucleotides are TGTGCCAGCAGCCCGCCCGGGGGGCTAAGGACAGATACGCAGTATTTT.

The chain joins TRBV27 to TRBJ2-5, with no clear D. The CDR3 contains 13 residues. CDR1 MNHEY and CDR2 SMNVEV come from the germline V gene (reference sequence). V was trimmed by 1 base and J by 2 bases, leaving 5 bases between them. In DNA, the CDR3 is TGTGCCAGCAGTTTATGGAATCAAGAGACCCAGTACTTC. It encodes CASSLWNQETQYF.